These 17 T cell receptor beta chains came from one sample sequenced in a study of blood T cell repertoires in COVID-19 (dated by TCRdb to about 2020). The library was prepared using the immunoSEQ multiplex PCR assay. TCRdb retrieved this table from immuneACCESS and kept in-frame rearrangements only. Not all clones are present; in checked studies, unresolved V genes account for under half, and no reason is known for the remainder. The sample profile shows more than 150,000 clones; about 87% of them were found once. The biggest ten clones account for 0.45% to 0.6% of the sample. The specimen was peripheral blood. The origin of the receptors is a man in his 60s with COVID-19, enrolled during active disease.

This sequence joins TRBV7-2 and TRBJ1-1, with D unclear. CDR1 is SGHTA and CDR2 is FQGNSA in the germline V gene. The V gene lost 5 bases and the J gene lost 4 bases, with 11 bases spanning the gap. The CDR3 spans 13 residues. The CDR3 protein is CASSRGRLTEAFF. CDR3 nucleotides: TGTGCCAGCAGCCGCGGGAGACTCACTGAAGCTTTCTTT.

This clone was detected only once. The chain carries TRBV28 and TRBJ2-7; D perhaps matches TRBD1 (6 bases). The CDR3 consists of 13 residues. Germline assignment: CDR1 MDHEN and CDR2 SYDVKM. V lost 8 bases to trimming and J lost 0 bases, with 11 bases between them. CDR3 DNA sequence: TGTGCCAGCGCTGACAGGCCCTCCTACGAGCAGTACTTC. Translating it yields CASADRPSYEQYF.

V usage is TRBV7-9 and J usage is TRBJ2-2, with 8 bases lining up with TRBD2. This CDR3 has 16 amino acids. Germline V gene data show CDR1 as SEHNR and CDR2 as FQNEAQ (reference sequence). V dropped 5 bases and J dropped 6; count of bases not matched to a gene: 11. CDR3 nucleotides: TGTGCCAGCAGCCCACCCCCAGCGGGAGTACCCGGGGAGCTGTTTTTT. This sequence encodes CASSPPPAGVPGELFF.

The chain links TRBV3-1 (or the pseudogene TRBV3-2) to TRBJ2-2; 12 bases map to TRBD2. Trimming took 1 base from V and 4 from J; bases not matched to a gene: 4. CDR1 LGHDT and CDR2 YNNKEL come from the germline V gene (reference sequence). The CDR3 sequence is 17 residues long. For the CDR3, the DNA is TGTGCCAGCAGCCAAGCTCTAGCGGGGGGGCCCACCGGGGAGCTGTTTTTT. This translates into CASSQALAGGPTGELFF.

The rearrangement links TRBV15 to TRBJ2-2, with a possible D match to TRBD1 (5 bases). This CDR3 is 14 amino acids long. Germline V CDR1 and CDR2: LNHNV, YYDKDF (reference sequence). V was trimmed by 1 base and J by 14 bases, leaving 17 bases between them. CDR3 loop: CATSRAQTWRTLFF. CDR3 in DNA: TGTGCCACCAGCAGAGCCCAGACCTGGCGGACACTGTTTTTT.

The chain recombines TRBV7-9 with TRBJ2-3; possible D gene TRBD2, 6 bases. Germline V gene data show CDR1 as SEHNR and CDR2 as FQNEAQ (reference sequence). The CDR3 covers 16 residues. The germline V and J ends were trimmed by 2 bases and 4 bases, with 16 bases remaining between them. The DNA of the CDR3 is TGTGCCAGCAGCTTATCCCGGGAGTATTCCGCAGATACGCAGTATTTT. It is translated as CASSLSREYSADTQYF.

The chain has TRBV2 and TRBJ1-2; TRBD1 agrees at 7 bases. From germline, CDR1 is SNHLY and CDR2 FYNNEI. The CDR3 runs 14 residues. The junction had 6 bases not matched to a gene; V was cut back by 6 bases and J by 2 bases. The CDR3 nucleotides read TGTGCCAGCAGACCTGGGACAGAAAACTATGGCTACACCTTC. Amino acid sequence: CASRPGTENYGYTF.

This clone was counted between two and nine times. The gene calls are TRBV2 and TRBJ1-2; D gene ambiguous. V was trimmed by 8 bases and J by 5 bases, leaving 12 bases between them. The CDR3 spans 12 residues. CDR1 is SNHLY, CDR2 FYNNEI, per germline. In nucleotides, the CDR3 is TGTGCCAGCGGCGCCGCGAGGTATGGCTACACCTTC. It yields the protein CASGAARYGYTF.

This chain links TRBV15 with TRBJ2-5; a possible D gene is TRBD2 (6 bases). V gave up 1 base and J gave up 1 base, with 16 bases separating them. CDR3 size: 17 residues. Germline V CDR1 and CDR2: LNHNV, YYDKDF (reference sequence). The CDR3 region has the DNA TGTGCCACCAGCAGAGGAAAGGAGGGACCTAGCCAAGAGACCCAGTACTTC. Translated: CATSRGKEGPSQETQYF. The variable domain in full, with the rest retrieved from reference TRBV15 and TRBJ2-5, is DAMVIQNPRYQVTQFGKPVTLSCSQTLNHNVMYWYQQKSSQAPKLLFHYYDKDFNNEADTPDNFQSRRPNTSFCFLDIRSPGLGDTAMYLCATSRGKEGPSQETQYFGPGTRLLVL.

The CDR3 bases are TGTGCCAGCAGTGGATTCAACAGGGATCTAGTTGGCTACACCTTC. Its protein is CASSGFNRDLVGYTF. The genes are TRBV27 and TRBJ1-2, with D maybe TRBD1 (6 bases). The CDR3 runs to 15 residues. Trimming shortened V by 5 bases and J by 7 bases, and 20 bases separated the two germline ends. Germline assignment: CDR1 MNHEY and CDR2 SMNVEV (reference sequence).

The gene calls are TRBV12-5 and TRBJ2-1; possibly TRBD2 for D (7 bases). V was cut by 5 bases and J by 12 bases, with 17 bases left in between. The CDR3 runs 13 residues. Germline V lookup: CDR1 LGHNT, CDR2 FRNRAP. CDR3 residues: CASGTIGGAGQFF. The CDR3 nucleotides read TGTGCTAGTGGTACTATTGGGGGGGCAGGGCAGTTCTTC.

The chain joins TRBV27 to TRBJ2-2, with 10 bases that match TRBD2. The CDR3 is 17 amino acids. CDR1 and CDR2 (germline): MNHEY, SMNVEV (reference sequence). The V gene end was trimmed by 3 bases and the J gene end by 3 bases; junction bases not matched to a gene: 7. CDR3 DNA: TGTGCCAGCAGTTTCCCTAGCGGGAGAGGAGACACCGGGGAGCTGTTTTTT. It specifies CASSFPSGRGDTGELFF.

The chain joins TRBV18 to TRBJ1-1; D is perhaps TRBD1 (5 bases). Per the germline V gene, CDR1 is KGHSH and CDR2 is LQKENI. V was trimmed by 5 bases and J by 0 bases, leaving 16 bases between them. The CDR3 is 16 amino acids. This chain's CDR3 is CASSAQPGLMNTEAFF. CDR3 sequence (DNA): TGTGCCAGCTCAGCCCAACCAGGGTTGATGAACACTGAAGCTTTCTTT.

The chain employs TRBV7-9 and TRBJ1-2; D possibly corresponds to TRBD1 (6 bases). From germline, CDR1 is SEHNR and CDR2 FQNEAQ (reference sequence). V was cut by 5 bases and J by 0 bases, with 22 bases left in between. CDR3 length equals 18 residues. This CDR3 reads CASSLSTGPKRTNYGYTF. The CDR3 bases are TGTGCCAGCAGCCTATCGACAGGCCCCAAGCGTACTAACTATGGCTACACCTTC.

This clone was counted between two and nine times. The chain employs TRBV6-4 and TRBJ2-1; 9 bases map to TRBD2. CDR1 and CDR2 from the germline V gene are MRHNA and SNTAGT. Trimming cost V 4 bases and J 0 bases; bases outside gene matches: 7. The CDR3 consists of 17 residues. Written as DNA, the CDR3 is TGTGCCAGCAGTGCGACTAGCGGTCCCGGCTCCTACAATGAGCAGTTCTTC. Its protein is CASSATSGPGSYNEQFF.

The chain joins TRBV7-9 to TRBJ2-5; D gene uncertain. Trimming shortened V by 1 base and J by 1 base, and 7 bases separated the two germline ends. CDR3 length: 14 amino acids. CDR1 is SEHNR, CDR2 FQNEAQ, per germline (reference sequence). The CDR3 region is CASSLVAAQETQYF. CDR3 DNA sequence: TGTGCCAGCAGCTTAGTGGCGGCCCAAGAGACCCAGTACTTC.

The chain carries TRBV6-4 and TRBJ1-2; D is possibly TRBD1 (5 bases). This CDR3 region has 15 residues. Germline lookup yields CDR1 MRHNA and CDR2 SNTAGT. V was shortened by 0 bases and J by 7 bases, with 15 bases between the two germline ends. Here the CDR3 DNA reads TGTGCCAGCAGTGACTCTCAATCTGGGGCAGGTGGCTACACCTTC. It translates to CASSDSQSGAGGYTF.